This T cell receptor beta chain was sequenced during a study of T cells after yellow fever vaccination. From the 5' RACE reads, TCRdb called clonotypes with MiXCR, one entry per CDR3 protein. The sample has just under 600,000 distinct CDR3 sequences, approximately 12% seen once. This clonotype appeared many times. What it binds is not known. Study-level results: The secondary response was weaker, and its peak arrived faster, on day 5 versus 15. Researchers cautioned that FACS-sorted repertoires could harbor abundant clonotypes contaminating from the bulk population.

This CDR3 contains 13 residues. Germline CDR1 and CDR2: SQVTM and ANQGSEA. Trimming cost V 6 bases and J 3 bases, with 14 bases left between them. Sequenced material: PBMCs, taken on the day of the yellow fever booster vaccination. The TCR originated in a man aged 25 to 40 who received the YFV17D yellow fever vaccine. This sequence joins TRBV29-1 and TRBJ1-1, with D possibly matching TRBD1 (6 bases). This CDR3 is CSVDTGKDTEAFF. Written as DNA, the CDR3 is TGCAGCGTGGACACAGGGAAGGACACTGAAGCTTTCTTT.